This T cell receptor (beta chain) came from a study of technical replicates of blood from a few donors. Method: immunoSEQ multiplex PCR; TCRdb's copy keeps in-frame clones and lacks some. The sample carries around 86,000 clones, 90% to 97% recorded once. CDR1 and CDR2 (germline): SGHNT, YENEEA. The V end lost 3 bases, the J end lost 1 base, and 12 bases lay between the germline ends. This CDR3 spans 15 amino acids. The J gene is TRBJ1-1, the V gene TRBV11-3, with D perhaps matching TRBD1 (6 bases). Sequencing input: T cells isolated from PBMCs. The sequence was obtained from a human donor in good health. For the CDR3, the DNA is TGTGCCAGCAGCTTGTTGACAGGATCGAACACTGAAGCTTTCTTT. This encodes CASSLLTGSNTEAFF.